The 5 T cell receptor beta chains listed next were all sequenced from one sample in a study of read filtering for tumor transcriptome and immune sequencing (dated by TCRdb to the early 2020s). TCRdb shows the sequencer as Illumina HiSeq 4000. TCR libraries were constructed from 300 to 400 ng RNA using the Immunoverse kit, and molecular barcoded adaptors covering alpha/delta and beta/gamma chains were employed. The public reads were reanalyzed by TCRdb: fastp trimming at Q25, MiXCR alignment, in-frame beta chains only. One record per CDR3 amino acid sequence lists the most common genes and DNA. In all, the sample holds about 2,500 distinct CDR3 sequences, and over 60% of those were seen once. Roughly a quarter of the sample is in the top ten clones. Sequencing was done on a sample of a population of CD138-negative cells sorted from bone marrow. The sample's cell subset or site label, decoded: bone marrow mononuclear cells depleted of CD138+ plasma/myeloma cells by negative magnetic selection. The origin of the receptors is a donor older than 35 with multiple myeloma. This table probably holds off-target reads from a library built for another chain.

V and J are TRBV7-9 and TRBJ2-1, with TRBD2 matching over 8 bases. V gave up 5 bases and J gave up 8 bases; unmatched junction bases: 8. The germline V gene has CDR1 SEHNR and CDR2 FQNEAQ (reference sequence). The CDR3 sequence is 14 residues long. For the CDR3, the DNA is TGTGCCAGCAGCCGTCAGCGGGAGTTGTATGAGCAGTTCTTC. Translating it yields CASSRQRELYEQFF.

V and J are TRBV6-2 or TRBV6-3 and TRBJ2-2; the D is unclear. The CDR3 length is 14 residues. The germline gives CDR1 MNHEY, CDR2 SVGEGT. V lost 2 bases to trimming and J lost 6 bases, with 10 bases between them. The chain's CDR3 is CASSYRMSPGELFF. The DNA of the CDR3 is TGTGCCAGCAGTTACCGGATGTCTCCCGGGGAGCTGTTTTTT.

The chain joins TRBV6-1 to TRBJ2-1, with 7 bases fitting TRBD1. The CDR3 extends over 14 amino acids. J lost 7 bases, V lost 8 bases, and 11 bases had no gene match. The germline V gene encodes CDR1 MNHNS and CDR2 SASEGT. Here the CDR3 reads CASEEPGQPNEQFF. Written as DNA, the CDR3 is TGTGCCAGCGAGGAACCGGGACAGCCGAATGAGCAGTTCTTC.

V and J are TRBV7-9 and TRBJ2-1; D uncertain. This CDR3 comprises 11 residues. From germline, CDR1 is SEHNR and CDR2 FQNEAQ (reference sequence). V was pared by 8 bases and J by 6 bases, with 8 bases between. CDR3 nucleotides: TGTGCCAGCGGTCAGTCCAATGAGCAGTTCTTC. This sequence encodes CASGQSNEQFF.

The count of this clonotype is one. V is TRBV7-9 and J is TRBJ2-7; possibly TRBD2 for D (6 bases). Germline assignment: CDR1 SEHNR and CDR2 FQNEAQ (reference sequence). The germline V and J ends were trimmed by 5 bases and 0 bases, with 14 bases remaining between them. The CDR3 covers 15 residues. Here the CDR3 reads CASSPWASASYEQYF. CDR3 in DNA: TGTGCCAGCAGCCCTTGGGCTAGCGCCTCCTACGAGCAGTACTTC.